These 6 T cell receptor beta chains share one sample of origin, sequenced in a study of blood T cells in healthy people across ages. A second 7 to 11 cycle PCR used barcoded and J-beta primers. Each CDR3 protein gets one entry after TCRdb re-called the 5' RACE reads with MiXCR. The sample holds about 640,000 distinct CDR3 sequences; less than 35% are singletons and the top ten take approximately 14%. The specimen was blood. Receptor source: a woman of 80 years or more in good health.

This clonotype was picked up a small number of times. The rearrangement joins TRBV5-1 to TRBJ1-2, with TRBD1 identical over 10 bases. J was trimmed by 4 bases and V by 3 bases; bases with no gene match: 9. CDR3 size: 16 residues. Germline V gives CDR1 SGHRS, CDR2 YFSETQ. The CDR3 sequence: CASSSNPGQGIYGYTF. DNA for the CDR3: TGCGCCAGCAGCTCCAATCCGGGACAGGGGATCTATGGCTACACCTTC. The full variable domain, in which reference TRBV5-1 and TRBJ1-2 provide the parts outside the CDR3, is KAGVTQTPRYLIKTRGQQVTLSCSPISGHRSVSWYQQTPGQGLQFLFEYFSETQRNKGNFPGRFSGRQFSNSRSEMNVSTLELGDSALYLCASSSNPGQGIYGYTFGSGTRLTVV.

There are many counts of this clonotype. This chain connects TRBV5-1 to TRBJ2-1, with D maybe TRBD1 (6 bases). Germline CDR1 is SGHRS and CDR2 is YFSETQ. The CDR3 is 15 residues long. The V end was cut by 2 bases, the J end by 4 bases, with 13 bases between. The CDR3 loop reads CASSFTGQWYNEQFF. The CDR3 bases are TGCGCCAGCAGCTTCACGGGACAATGGTACAATGAGCAGTTCTTC.

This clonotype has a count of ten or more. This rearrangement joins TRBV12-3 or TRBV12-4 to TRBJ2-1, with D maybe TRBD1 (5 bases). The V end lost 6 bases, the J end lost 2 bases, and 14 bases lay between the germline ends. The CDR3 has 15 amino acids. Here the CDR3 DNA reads TGTGCCAGCAGCCCGACAGAGCGCCCCTACAATGAGCAGTTCTTC. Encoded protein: CASSPTERPYNEQFF.

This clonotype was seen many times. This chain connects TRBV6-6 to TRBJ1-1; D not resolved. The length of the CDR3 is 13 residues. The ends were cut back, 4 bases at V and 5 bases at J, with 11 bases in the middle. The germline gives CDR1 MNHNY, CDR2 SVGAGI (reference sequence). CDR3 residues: CASSLNTRTEAFF. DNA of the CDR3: TGTGCCAGCAGTTTGAACACACGTACTGAAGCTTTCTTT.

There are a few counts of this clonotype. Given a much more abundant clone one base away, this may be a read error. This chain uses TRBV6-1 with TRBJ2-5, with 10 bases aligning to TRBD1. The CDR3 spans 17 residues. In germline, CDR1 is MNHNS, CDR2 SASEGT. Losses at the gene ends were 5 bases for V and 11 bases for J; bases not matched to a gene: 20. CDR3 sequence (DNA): TGTGCCAGCAGTACCTTCCAGACAGGGGGCATCGACAATGAGCAGTACTTC. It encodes CASSTFQTGGIDNEQYF.

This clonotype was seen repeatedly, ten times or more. CDR3 coding DNA: TGTGCCAGCAGCCAACAAGGGACCCCGGGAGGGAATCTAGCCAAAAACATTCAGTACTTC. Its translation is CASSQQGTPGGNLAKNIQYF. The chain has TRBV3-1 and TRBJ2-4; TRBD2 aligns across 8 bases. CDR1 is LGHDT, CDR2 YNNKEL, per germline (reference sequence). V trimming: 2 bases; J trimming: 0 bases; junction bases outside the gene matches: 15. The CDR3 totals 20 residues. Supplemented by reference TRBV3-1 and TRBJ2-4, the full variable domain reads DTAVSQTPKYLVTQMGNDKSIKCEQNLGHDTMYWYKQDSKKFLKIMFSYNNKELIINETVPNRFSPKSPDKAHLNLHINSLELGDSAVYFCASSQQGTPGGNLAKNIQYFGAGTRLSVL.